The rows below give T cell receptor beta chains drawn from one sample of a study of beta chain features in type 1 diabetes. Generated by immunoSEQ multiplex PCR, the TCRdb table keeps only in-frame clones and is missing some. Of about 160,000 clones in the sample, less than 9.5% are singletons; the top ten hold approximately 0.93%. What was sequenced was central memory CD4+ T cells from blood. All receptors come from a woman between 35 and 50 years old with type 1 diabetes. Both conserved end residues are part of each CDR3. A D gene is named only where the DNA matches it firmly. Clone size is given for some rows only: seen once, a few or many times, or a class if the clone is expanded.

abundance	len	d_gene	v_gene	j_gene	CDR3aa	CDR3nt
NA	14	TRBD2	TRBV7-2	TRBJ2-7	CASGLAGATYEQYF	TGTGCCAGCGGTTTAGCGGGGGCTACCTACGAGCAGTACTTC
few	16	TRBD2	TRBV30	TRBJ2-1	CAWSKGTSGRRDEQFF	TGTGCCTGGAGTAAGGGGACTAGCGGGAGACGCGATGAGCAGTTCTTC
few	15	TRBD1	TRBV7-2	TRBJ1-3	CASSPPGTAGNTIYF	TGTGCCAGCAGTCCACCCGGGACAGCTGGAAACACCATATATTTT
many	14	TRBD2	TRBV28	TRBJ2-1	CASRLADSYNEQFF	TGTGCCAGCAGACTAGCGGACTCCTACAATGAGCAGTTCTTC
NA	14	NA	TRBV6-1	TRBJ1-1	CASRQSNTNTEAFF	TGTGCCAGCAGGCAATCGAACACCAACACTGAAGCTTTCTTT
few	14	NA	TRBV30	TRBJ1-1	CAWARGGARTEAFF	TGTGCCTGGGCCCGGGGGGGGGCCCGGACTGAAGCTTTCTTT
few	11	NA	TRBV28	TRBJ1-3	CASRYENTIYF	TGTGCCAGCCGGTACGAGAACACCATATATTTT
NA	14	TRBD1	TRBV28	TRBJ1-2	CASSLTQGAVGYTF	TGTGCCAGCAGTTTGACCCAGGGGGCGGTGGGCTACACCTTC
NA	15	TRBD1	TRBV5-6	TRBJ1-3	CASSDSYRGRNTIYF	TGTGCCAGCAGCGATTCTTACAGGGGTAGAAACACCATATATTTT
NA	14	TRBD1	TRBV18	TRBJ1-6	CASSLGQGSSPLHF	TGTGCCAGCTCTCTGGGACAGGGGAGCTCACCCCTCCACTTT
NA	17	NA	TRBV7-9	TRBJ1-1	CASSPKGVVWGDTEAFF	TGTGCCAGCAGCCCCAAGGGGGTGGTCTGGGGAGACACTGAAGCTTTCTTT
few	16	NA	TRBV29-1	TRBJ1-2	CSVEERGKGRATGYTF	TGCAGCGTTGAAGAGAGAGGGAAGGGCCGGGCCACTGGCTACACCTTC
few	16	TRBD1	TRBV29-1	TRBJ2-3	CSVEGQAGSSTDTQYF	TGCAGCGTTGAGGGACAGGCCGGGAGCAGCACAGATACGCAGTATTTT
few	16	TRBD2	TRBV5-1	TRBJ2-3	CASSLGLAGGVDTQYF	TGCGCCAGCAGCTTGGGGCTAGCGGGAGGAGTAGATACGCAGTATTTT
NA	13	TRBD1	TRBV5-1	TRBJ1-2	CASSEGQGYGYTF	TGCGCCAGCAGTGAGGGACAGGGGTATGGCTACACCTTC
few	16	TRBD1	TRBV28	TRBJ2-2	CASSPGGTGSTGELFF	TGTGCCAGCTCCCCGGGCGGGACAGGGAGCACCGGGGAGCTGTTTTTT
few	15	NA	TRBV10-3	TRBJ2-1	CAISESGQVEDEQFF	TGTGCCATCAGTGAGTCGGGGCAGGTAGAGGATGAGCAGTTCTTC
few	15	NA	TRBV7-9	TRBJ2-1	CASSFGQTTYNEQFF	TGTGCCAGCAGCTTTGGACAGACTACCTACAATGAGCAGTTCTTC
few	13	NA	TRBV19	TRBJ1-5	CASAGENNQPQHF	TGTGCCAGTGCCGGGGAGAACAATCAGCCCCAGCATTTT
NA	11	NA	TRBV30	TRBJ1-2	CAWGLTYGYTF	TGTGCCTGGGGACTTACCTATGGCTACACCTTC
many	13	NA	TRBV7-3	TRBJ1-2	CASSPQEDYGYTF	TGTGCCAGCAGCCCTCAGGAAGACTATGGCTACACCTTC
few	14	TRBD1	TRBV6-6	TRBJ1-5	CASSLGQGGQPQHF	TGTGCCAGCAGCCTGGGACAGGGAGGTCAGCCCCAGCATTTT
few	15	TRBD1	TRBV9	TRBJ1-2	CASSADPGQNYGYTF	TGTGCCAGCAGCGCAGACCCGGGACAGAACTATGGCTACACCTTC